Reported below is one TCR beta chain. The target antigen is unknown. V lost 7 bases to trimming and J lost 1 base, with 8 bases between them. The CDR3 runs to 12 residues. Germline V gene lookup returns CDR1 SGHRS and CDR2 YFSETQ. These data belong to a study of a mutant IDH1 vaccine in newly diagnosed glioma. On the study more broadly: There were approximately 60% males and approximately 38% females among treated patients, whose mean age was approximately 40 years. Most patients had received both radiotherapy and temozolomide, the prior options being radiotherapy, temozolomide, or both. The study, taken as a whole, reports: Pseudoprogression looked unconnected to shifts in top peripheral T cell clonotypes. Among patients, around 95% showed immune responses induced by the vaccine.

Profiled with immunoSEQ multiplex PCR; TCRdb holds only in-frame clones, not every one. This table has around 54,000 clones, approximately 80% appearing once. Time point denoted: baseline, week 1 (first vaccination visit). The treatment here: pre-vaccination baseline after standard-of-care therapy. This sequence was found in a man younger than 30 with glioma. Material: PBMCs, obtained from a glioma patient treated with radiotherapy, temozolomide or both. The J gene is TRBJ2-5, the V gene TRBV5-1, with D possibly matching TRBD1 (6 bases). Here the CDR3 DNA reads TGCGCCAGCCAGGGGTCCCAAGAGACCCAGTACTTC. Encoded protein: CASQGSQETQYF.